This entry lists 19 T cell receptor beta chains sequenced from one sample in a study of T cell clones after liver transplantation. Using immunoSEQ multiplex PCR, the repertoire was profiled, and TCRdb retains in-frame clones only, with some absent. The sample holds 98,000 or so clones, 82% seen once. Sequenced here: CD4+ T cells from blood, sampled before liver transplant. These receptors were collected from a human donor who received a liver transplant.

This chain connects TRBV30 to TRBJ2-1; the D gene could be TRBD1 or TRBD2 (6 bases each). Germline loops: CDR1 GTSNPN, CDR2 SVGIG (reference sequence). Deletions cut 1 base from V and 0 bases from J, with 10 bases between. The CDR3 totals 15 residues. CDR3 nucleotide sequence: TGTGCCTGGAGTGGAGGGGGGAGCTCCTACAATGAGCAGTTCTTC. This codes for CAWSGGGSSYNEQFF.

This sequence joins TRBV5-4 and TRBJ2-1, with D unclear. V was trimmed by 4 bases and J by 6 bases, leaving 11 bases between them. In germline, CDR1 is SGHNT, CDR2 YYREEE (reference sequence). The CDR3 sequence is 13 residues long. The CDR3 reads CASSPGSSNEQFF. For the CDR3, the DNA is TGTGCCAGCAGCCCTGGATCCAGCAATGAGCAGTTCTTC.

The chain joins TRBV29-1 to TRBJ2-3; 7 nucleotides line up with TRBD1. The junction had 9 bases not matched to a gene; V was cut back by 0 bases and J by 6 bases. Germline assignment: CDR1 SQVTM and CDR2 ANQGSEA. The CDR3 totals 15 residues. CDR3 sequence (DNA): TGCAGCGTTGAAGATCCAACAGGGGTTAAGGATACGCAGTATTTT. It translates to CSVEDPTGVKDTQYF.

The V call is TRBV28, the J call TRBJ1-5, with D possibly matching TRBD1 (6 bases). CDR1 MDHEN and CDR2 SYDVKM come from the germline V gene. This CDR3 region has 14 residues. Trimming removed 7 bases at V and 4 bases at J, with 14 bases between. The CDR3 spells CASKLGGENQPQHF. In DNA, the CDR3 is TGTGCCAGCAAGCTGGGGGGCGAAAATCAGCCCCAGCATTTT.

V usage is TRBV19 and J usage is TRBJ1-5, with TRBD1 matching over 7 bases. CDR3 length: 13 amino acids. Germline-derived CDR1 and CDR2 are LNHDA and SQIVND (reference sequence). V lost 10 bases, J lost 3 bases, and 6 bases stayed unmatched. CDR3 nucleotides: TGTGCCACTTCTACAGGGGACAATCAGCCCCAGCATTTT. Residues: CATSTGDNQPQHF.

The chain joins TRBV5-1 to TRBJ1-6, with 8 bases matching TRBD1. Germline CDR1 SGHRS, CDR2 YFSETQ. V gave up 1 base and J gave up 10 bases; unmatched junction bases: 7. The CDR3 totals 15 residues. CDR3 residues: CASSLPTGGASPLHF. CDR3 DNA sequence: TGCGCCAGCAGCTTGCCAACAGGGGGGGCCTCACCCCTCCACTTT.

The chain joins TRBV29-1 to TRBJ1-5, with 7 bases aligning to TRBD1. V gave up 6 bases and J gave up 2 bases; unmatched junction bases: 4. The CDR3 length is 13 residues. Germline V gene lookup returns CDR1 SQVTM and CDR2 ANQGSEA. The CDR3 here is CSVRGAGNQPQHF. DNA of the CDR3: TGCAGCGTCAGGGGGGCGGGCAATCAGCCCCAGCATTTT.

V is TRBV29-1 and J is TRBJ2-1; no clear D. In germline, CDR1 is SQVTM, CDR2 ANQGSEA. This CDR3 spans 12 amino acids. V was cut by 0 bases and J by 7 bases, with 7 bases left in between. The CDR3: CSVEDLGNEQFF. The CDR3, as DNA: TGCAGCGTTGAAGATCTGGGGAATGAGCAGTTCTTC.

This clone was counted only a few times. The V call is TRBV19, the J call TRBJ1-2; D uncertain. Trimming removed 7 bases at V and 5 bases at J, with 14 bases between. Germline CDR1 LNHDA, CDR2 SQIVND (reference sequence). The CDR3 covers 13 residues. CDR3 coding DNA: TGTGCCAGTACCACCCCGCCTGGTTATGGCTACACCTTC. Translation: CASTTPPGYGYTF.

The V gene is TRBV19, the J gene TRBJ2-3; 9 bases are shared with TRBD2. V trimming: 5 bases; J trimming: 8 bases; junction bases outside the gene matches: 11. CDR1 and CDR2 from the germline V gene are LNHDA and SQIVND (reference sequence). The CDR3 length is 15 residues. The chain's CDR3 is CASSEPSGARGTQYF. DNA for the CDR3: TGTGCCAGTAGTGAGCCTAGCGGGGCGAGGGGTACGCAGTATTTT.

The chain uses TRBV19 and TRBJ1-6; D remains ambiguous. This CDR3 region has 16 residues. The V end lost 1 base, the J end lost 5 bases, and 12 bases lay between the germline ends. Looked up from germline, CDR1 is LNHDA and CDR2 is SQIVND (reference sequence). The CDR3 region has the DNA TGTGCCAGTAGTATAGTCGGCGGGAGTCATAATTCACCCCTCCACTTT. Translated, it gives CASSIVGGSHNSPLHF.

The rearrangement links TRBV18 to TRBJ2-5, with a weak D call TRBD1 (6 bases). This CDR3 has 15 residues. V gave up 1 base and J gave up 3 bases, with 12 bases separating them. CDR1 KGHSH and CDR2 LQKENI come from the germline V gene. As DNA, the CDR3 is TGTGCCAGCTCACCACGCGGACAGACAGAAGAGACCCAGTACTTC. Translating gives CASSPRGQTEETQYF.

The chain has TRBV5-1 and TRBJ2-1; TRBD2 aligns across 11 bases. The CDR3 totals 15 residues. Germline V gene lookup returns CDR1 SGHRS and CDR2 YFSETQ. V lost 4 bases to trimming and J lost 13 bases; unmatched junction nucleotides: 13. In nucleotides, the CDR3 is TGCGCCAGCAGCCCCACGACTAGCGGGGCTCAACTACAGTTCTTC. As protein: CASSPTTSGAQLQFF.

CDR3 sequence (DNA): TGTGCCAGCAGTATAAACACCGGGGAGCTGTTTTTT. The encoded protein is CASSINTGELFF. The genes are TRBV5-6 and TRBJ2-2; unclear D gene. Germline-derived CDR1 and CDR2 are SGHDT and YYEEEE. The CDR3 extends over 12 amino acids. The V end was cut by 5 bases, the J end by 2 bases, with 4 bases between.

CDR3 coding DNA: TGCAGCGTTGAAGATCTCGGCAGGGGAGGCGAGACCCAGTACTTC. The encoded protein is CSVEDLGRGGETQYF. The gene calls are TRBV29-1 and TRBJ2-5; D possibly matches TRBD1 or TRBD2 (6 bases each). The ends were cut back, 0 bases at V and 5 bases at J, with 16 bases in the middle. Germline V gives CDR1 SQVTM, CDR2 ANQGSEA. The CDR3 has 15 amino acids. Combining the CDR3 with reference TRBV29-1 and TRBJ2-5 gives the whole variable domain SAVISQKPSRDICQRGTSLTIQCQVDSQVTMMFWYRQQPGQSLTLIATANQGSEATYESGFVIDKFPISRPNLTFSTLTVSNMSPEDSSIYLCSVEDLGRGGETQYFGPGTRLLVL.

V gene TRBV20-1 combines with J gene TRBJ1-1; 8 bases line up with TRBD1. The germline CDR1 and CDR2 sequences are DFQATT and SNEGSKA (reference sequence). Trimming took 5 bases from V and 4 from J; bases not matched to a gene: 0. This CDR3 is built from 11 residues. The CDR3 reads CSAQGATEAFF. In DNA, the CDR3 is TGCAGTGCTCAGGGGGCCACTGAAGCTTTCTTT.

The CDR3 region has the DNA TGTGCCAGCAGCCTTGGACTAGGCGGCACAGATACGCAGTATTTT. This gives the protein CASSLGLGGTDTQYF. The chain is built from TRBV7-7 and TRBJ2-3, with TRBD2 identical over 7 bases. CDR1 and CDR2 (germline): SSHAT, FNYEAQ (reference sequence). Losses at the gene ends were 5 bases for V and 1 base for J; bases not matched to a gene: 6. The CDR3 length is 15 residues.

There are a few counts of this clone. DNA of the CDR3: TGTGCCAGCAGTCCTAGGGGAAACACAGATACGCAGTATTTT. Protein product: CASSPRGNTDTQYF. J is TRBJ2-3 and V is TRBV5-4, with D perhaps TRBD1 (5 bases). Looked up from germline, CDR1 is SGHNT and CDR2 is YYREEE (reference sequence). This CDR3 region has 14 residues. Trimming removed 5 bases at V and 2 bases at J, with 12 bases between. Complete variable domain (other parts from reference TRBV5-4 and TRBJ2-3): ETGVTQSPTHLIKTRGQQVTLRCSSQSGHNTVSWYQQALGQGPQFIFQYYREEENGRGNFPPRFSGLQFPNYSSELNVNALELDDSALYLCASSPRGNTDTQYFGPGTRLTVL.

The CDR3 nucleotides read TGCAGCGTCGGTGACAGGCCGAATCAGCCCCAGCATTTT. It translates to CSVGDRPNQPQHF. V is TRBV29-1 and J is TRBJ1-5, with D tentatively TRBD1 (6 bases). CDR1 is SQVTM, CDR2 ANQGSEA, per germline. The CDR3 sequence is 13 residues long. V was clipped by 6 bases and J by 4 bases, with 13 bases between them.